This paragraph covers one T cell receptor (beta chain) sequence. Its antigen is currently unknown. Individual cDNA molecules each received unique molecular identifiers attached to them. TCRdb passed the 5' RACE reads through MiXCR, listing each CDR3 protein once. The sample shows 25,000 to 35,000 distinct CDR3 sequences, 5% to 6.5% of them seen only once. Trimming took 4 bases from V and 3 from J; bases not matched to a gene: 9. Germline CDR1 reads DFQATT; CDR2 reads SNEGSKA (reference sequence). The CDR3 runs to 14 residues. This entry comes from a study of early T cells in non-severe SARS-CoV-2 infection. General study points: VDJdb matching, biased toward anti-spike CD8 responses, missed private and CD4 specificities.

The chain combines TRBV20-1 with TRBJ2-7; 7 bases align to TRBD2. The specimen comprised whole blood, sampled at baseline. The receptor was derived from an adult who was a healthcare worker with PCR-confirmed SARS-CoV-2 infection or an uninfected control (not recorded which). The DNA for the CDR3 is TGCAGTGCTACTAGGAGGGAGGGTATCTACGAGCAGTACTTC. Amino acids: CSATRREGIYEQYF.